These 32 T cell receptor beta chains share one sample of origin, sequenced in a study of CD8+CD57+ T cells in acquired aplastic anemia. The study profiled TCR beta VDJ and CDR3 using genomic DNA as template. One entry per CDR3 protein results from TCRdb running MiXCR on the reads. The sample yields about 120,000 distinct CDR3 sequences, 58% seen once. Patients selected for sequencing had displayed CD8+CD57+ cell expansion by flow cytometry. The sequencing input was sorted CD4+, CD8+, or CD8+CD57+ T cells (not recorded which) from PBMCs. Every receptor here comes from a human donor with aplastic anemia.

The chain recombines TRBV10-3 with TRBJ2-2; the D is unclear. The CDR3 length is 12 residues. Per germline, CDR1 ENHRY and CDR2 SYGVKD. Trimming removed 11 bases from V and 1 base from J, with 8 bases in between. CDR3 sequence reads: CAARKNTGELFF. The CDR3 nucleotides are TGTGCCGCCCGAAAGAACACCGGGGAGCTGTTTTTT.

V gene TRBV7-2 combines with J gene TRBJ1-4, with a weak D call TRBD1 (6 bases). Germline V gives CDR1 SGHTA, CDR2 FQGNSA. V was clipped by 3 bases and J by 5 bases, with 10 bases between them. The CDR3 runs to 14 residues. This chain's CDR3 is CASSFRGGNEKLFF. CDR3 nucleotides: TGTGCCAGCAGCTTTAGAGGGGGGAATGAAAAACTGTTTTTT. Using reference TRBV7-2 and TRBJ1-4 for the parts outside the CDR3, the full variable domain is GAGVSQSPSNKVTEKGKDVELRCDPISGHTALYWYRQSLGQGLEFLIYFQGNSAPDKSGLPSDRFSAERTGGSVSTLTIQRTQQEDSAVYLCASSFRGGNEKLFFGSGTQLSVL.

The chain has TRBV11-2 and TRBJ1-1, with TRBD1 as a possible D gene (5 bases). Looked up from germline, CDR1 is SGHAT and CDR2 is FQNNGV. V was shortened by 8 bases and J by 6 bases, with 25 bases between the two germline ends. CDR3 length: 16 residues. The CDR3 bases are TGTGCCAGCGTTCGAACCGAATGGGGGAACAGAGCTGAAGCTTTCTTT. As protein: CASVRTEWGNRAEAFF. The full variable domain, rest sourced from reference TRBV11-2 and TRBJ1-1, is EAGVAQSPRYKIIEKRQSVAFWCNPISGHATLYWYQQILGQGPKLLIQFQNNGVVDDSQLPKDRFSAERLKGVDSTLKIQPAKLEDSAVYLCASVRTEWGNRAEAFFGQGTRLTVV.

This clonotype was detected ten times or more. DNA for the CDR3: TGTGCCAGCAGCTTTCGAGTCGACACAGATACGCAGTATTTT. This encodes CASSFRVDTDTQYF. The genes are TRBV7-9 and TRBJ2-3; D not certain. CDR1 is SEHNR and CDR2 is FQNEAQ in the germline V gene (reference sequence). The ends were cut back, 3 bases at V and 2 bases at J, with 9 bases in the middle. This CDR3 is built from 14 residues.

The genes are TRBV11-2 and TRBJ1-2; 11 positions match TRBD1. This CDR3 has 18 amino acids. After removal of 1 base from V and 0 bases from J, the junction contained 7 bases not matched to a gene. Germline lookup yields CDR1 SGHAT and CDR2 FQNNGV. CDR3 DNA: TGTGCCAGCAGCTTAGTCGGGACAGGGGGACTAGCTAACTATGGCTACACCTTC. Amino acid sequence: CASSLVGTGGLANYGYTF.

This clonotype was recorded at least ten times. The J gene is TRBJ1-5, the V gene TRBV20-1; the D is unclear. V was cut by 0 bases and J by 5 bases, with 8 bases left in between. This CDR3 region has 13 residues. Germline CDR1 DFQATT, CDR2 SNEGSKA (reference sequence). The CDR3 here is CSARDRWDQPQHF. The CDR3 coding sequence is TGCAGTGCTAGAGATAGGTGGGATCAGCCCCAGCATTTT.

The chain has TRBV20-1 and TRBJ1-6, with D uncertain. The CDR3 is made up of 15 amino acids. V shed 4 bases and J shed 8 bases, with 18 bases lying between them. Germline V gene lookup returns CDR1 DFQATT and CDR2 SNEGSKA (reference sequence). CDR3 nucleotides: TGCAGTGCTACCCTGGGCAGCCCGGCAGATTCACCCCTCCACTTT. It is translated as CSATLGSPADSPLHF.

This clonotype was observed many times. The CDR3 DNA is TGTGCCCCCGCCAGATGGGTCTTAGGGTACACTGAAGCTTTCTTT. The encoded protein is CAPARWVLGYTEAFF. The chain carries TRBV10-3 and TRBJ1-1; D is unresolved. V was cut by 11 bases and J by 3 bases, with 22 bases left in between. Germline V gives CDR1 ENHRY, CDR2 SYGVKD. CDR3 length equals 15 residues.

Notes on this clonotype: A much bigger clone sits one base away, suggesting this may be a read error. The rearrangement links TRBV20-1 to TRBJ2-7; tentatively, D is TRBD1 (5 bases). CDR3 length equals 14 residues. V was pared by 6 bases and J by 0 bases, with 15 bases between. CDR1 is DFQATT, CDR2 SNEGSKA, per germline (reference sequence). The CDR3 spells CSASPFTGSYEQYF. The CDR3 region has the DNA TGCAGTGCGAGTCCTTTTACAGGCTCCTACGAGCAGTACTTC.

CDR3 nucleotides: TGTGCCAGTAGTATAGATCAATGGGGGCCTAGCACAGATACGCAGTATTTT. This gives the protein CASSIDQWGPSTDTQYF. This chain connects TRBV19 to TRBJ2-3; D might be TRBD1 (6 bases). Germline V CDR1 and CDR2: LNHDA, SQIVND (reference sequence). V gave up 0 bases and J gave up 0 bases, with 13 bases separating them. This CDR3 is built from 17 residues.

CDR3 in amino acids: CSVAPTGAHEQYF. The CDR3 DNA sequence: TGCAGCGTTGCACCTACAGGGGCCCACGAGCAGTACTTC. V gene TRBV29-1 combines with J gene TRBJ2-7; 7 bases match TRBD1. This CDR3 is 13 amino acids long. Unmatched junction bases numbered 8, after V lost 4 bases and J lost 5 bases. Germline assignment: CDR1 SQVTM and CDR2 ANQGSEA.

This clonotype occurred many times. The chain carries TRBV29-1 and TRBJ2-7; TRBD1 matches 12 bases. V gave up 6 bases and J gave up 2 bases; unmatched junction bases: 8. The CDR3 loop spans 15 amino acids. Germline CDR1 is SQVTM and CDR2 is ANQGSEA. The CDR3 bases are TGCAGCGTCCGGGGACAGGGGGCCAACCCCTACGAGCAGTACTTC. Translated: CSVRGQGANPYEQYF.

With respect to this clonotype: This CDR3 fails to terminate in the conserved phenylalanine or tryptophan, so it likely reflects a read error. The V and J genes are TRBV12-5 and TRBJ2-1, with 8 positions matching TRBD2. There are 19 residues in the CDR3. With V trimmed by 1 base and J by 7 bases, 18 bases remained unmatched. Germline V lookup: CDR1 LGHNT, CDR2 FRNRAP. CDR3 DNA sequence: TGTGCTAGTGGTTTGGACGAGGCCTTAGCGGGGAATCGAGGGAATGAGCAGTTCCTC. Protein sequence: CASGLDEALAGNRGNEQFL.

J is TRBJ2-7 and V is TRBV15; D remains ambiguous. V shed 0 bases and J shed 5 bases, with 14 bases lying between them. The CDR3 spans 15 residues. The germline CDR1 and CDR2 sequences are LNHNV and YYDKDF (reference sequence). The CDR3 DNA is TGTGCCACCAGCAGAGATAATACCAGGCCCGACGAGCAGTACTTC. This gives the protein CATSRDNTRPDEQYF.

The rearrangement joins TRBV11-1 to TRBJ2-1; 8 bases fit TRBD1. The J segment lost 3 bases and the V segment lost 5 bases, leaving 6 bases of the junction unmatched. The length of the CDR3 is 15 residues. The germline CDR1 and CDR2 sequences are SGHAT and FQDESV (reference sequence). CDR3: CASSRTGSVYNEQFF. CDR3 DNA: TGTGCCAGCAGCAGGACAGGGTCGGTCTACAATGAGCAGTTCTTC.

V is TRBV9 and J is TRBJ1-6; 10 nucleotides align to TRBD1. The V segment lost 3 bases and the J segment 10 bases; nucleotides outside the gene matches: 4. The CDR3 contains 14 residues. Germline CDR1 is SGDLS and CDR2 is YYNGEE. This chain's CDR3 is CASSAWTGGSPLHF. In DNA, the CDR3 is TGTGCCAGCAGCGCCTGGACAGGGGGGTCACCCCTCCACTTT.

This clonotype was counted once. This rearrangement joins TRBV24-1 to TRBJ1-2; D possibly corresponds to TRBD1 (6 bases). The CDR3 runs 15 residues. Deletions cut 4 bases from V and 5 bases from J, with 16 bases between. In germline, CDR1 is KGHDR, CDR2 SFDVKD. Here the CDR3 DNA reads TGTGCCACCAGTGACCGTAAACAGGGAACATATGGCTACACCTTC. It specifies CATSDRKQGTYGYTF.

In nucleotides, the CDR3 is TGTGCCACCAGCAGAGAGCGACAGGGCTCGGGGGGCTACACCTTC. This codes for CATSRERQGSGGYTF. J is TRBJ1-2 and V is TRBV15; TRBD1 matches 7 bases. Germline V gene data show CDR1 as LNHNV and CDR2 as YYDKDF (reference sequence). The CDR3 runs to 15 residues. J was trimmed by 8 bases and V by 0 bases; bases with no gene match: 9.

The genes are TRBV15 and TRBJ2-5; D unresolved. Gene TRBJ2-7 matches the end of the DNA better, so the J call may be wrong. The germline V gene has CDR1 LNHNV and CDR2 YYDKDF (reference sequence). The CDR3 extends over 15 amino acids. The CDR3 region has the DNA TGTGCCACCAGCACTACCCCGCTAGGTAGAGCCGAGCAGTACTTC. Protein: CATSTTPLGRAEQYF.

This clonotype was picked up many times. CDR3 sequence: CASRSGGTEETQYF. The CDR3 DNA follows: TGCGCCAGCAGATCAGGGGGCACGGAAGAGACCCAGTACTTC. This chain connects TRBV5-1 to TRBJ2-5, with 8 bases identical to TRBD1. Losses at the gene ends were 5 bases for V and 3 bases for J; bases not matched to a gene: 6. The CDR3 sequence is 14 residues long. Looked up from germline, CDR1 is SGHRS and CDR2 is YFSETQ.

This clonotype appeared many times. The chain combines TRBV2 with TRBJ1-5, with 9 bases that match TRBD1. Germline V gene lookup returns CDR1 SNHLY and CDR2 FYNNEI. The CDR3 contains 15 residues. The junction had 4 bases not matched to a gene; V was cut back by 4 bases and J by 3 bases. CDR3 residues: CASSGTGALNQPQHF. The DNA for the CDR3 is TGTGCCAGCAGTGGGACAGGGGCCCTCAATCAGCCCCAGCATTTT.

Remarks on this clonotype: This may be a read error: a much more frequent sequence differs by one nucleotide. This rearrangement joins TRBV12-3 or TRBV12-4 to TRBJ2-1, with D possibly being TRBD1 (6 bases). V dropped 4 bases and J dropped 10 bases, with 17 bases sitting between them. The CDR3 is made up of 14 amino acids. The CDR3 DNA reads as TGTGCCAGCAGTTCAGGGGACGGCACATGGGAGCAGTTCTTC. Its protein product is CASSSGDGTWEQFF.

The V gene is TRBV20-1, the J gene TRBJ2-7; D assignment may be TRBD1 or TRBD2 (5 bases each). Between the trimmed V and J ends, which lost 3 bases and 5 bases, there was a span of 26 bases. This CDR3 comprises 17 residues. CDR1 DFQATT and CDR2 SNEGSKA come from the germline V gene (reference sequence). DNA of the CDR3: TGCAGTGCTAGTGGTGATCGGGAATGGGGCTTGTTCGACGAGCAGTACTTC. This gives the protein CSASGDREWGLFDEQYF.

This rearrangement joins TRBV20-1 to TRBJ1-1; D remains ambiguous. CDR3 length: 12 residues. CDR1 and CDR2 from the germline V gene are DFQATT and SNEGSKA (reference sequence). V was shortened by 6 bases and J by 1 base, with 9 bases between the two germline ends. This CDR3 is CSAEIQNTEAFF. The DNA for the CDR3 is TGCAGTGCAGAGATACAGAACACTGAAGCTTTCTTT.

This clonotype was detected only a few times. The J gene is TRBJ1-4, the V gene TRBV10-2, with D uncertain. The V end was cut by 3 bases, the J end by 3 bases, with 5 bases between. CDR3 size: 13 residues. Germline-derived CDR1 and CDR2 are WSHSY and SAAADI. The CDR3 reads CASSDSPNEKLFF. The CDR3 coding sequence is TGCGCCAGCAGTGACAGCCCTAATGAAAAACTGTTTTTT.

This chain joins TRBV20-1 and TRBJ1-1; tentatively, D is TRBD1 (6 bases). The CDR3 sequence is 16 residues long. CDR1 and CDR2 from the germline V gene are DFQATT and SNEGSKA (reference sequence). V lost 7 bases and J 1 base, leaving 22 bases between the germline ends. The CDR3 protein is CSVFRGARLGNTEAFF. DNA for the CDR3: TGCAGTGTATTCAGGGGCGCCAGGCTGGGGAACACTGAAGCTTTCTTT.

This sequence joins TRBV15 and TRBJ1-2, with D tentatively TRBD1 (5 bases). Germline V gives CDR1 LNHNV, CDR2 YYDKDF (reference sequence). There are 13 residues in the CDR3. The V end was cut by 1 base, the J end by 8 bases, with 11 bases between. Here the CDR3 reads CATSRGAGRGYTF. CDR3 DNA: TGTGCCACCAGCAGAGGAGCGGGGCGAGGCTACACCTTC.

V is TRBV7-8 and J is TRBJ2-7; D may be TRBD2 (6 bases). There are 13 residues in the CDR3. Germline V gene lookup returns CDR1 SGHVS and CDR2 FQNEAQ. V dropped 0 bases and J dropped 4 bases, with 7 bases sitting between them. In DNA form, the CDR3 reads TGTGCCAGCAGCTTAGCGGGAGGATACGAGCAGTACTTC. Amino acid sequence: CASSLAGGYEQYF.

This clonotype appeared many times. V and J are TRBV11-1 and TRBJ2-1; D ambiguous. Deletions cut 5 bases from V and 0 bases from J, with 11 bases between. The CDR3 is 15 residues long. Germline lookup yields CDR1 SGHAT and CDR2 FQDESV (reference sequence). For the CDR3, the DNA is TGTGCCAGCAGCCCCATAGCCAGCTCCTACAATGAGCAGTTCTTC. As protein: CASSPIASSYNEQFF. Combining the CDR3 with reference TRBV11-1 and TRBJ2-1 gives the whole variable domain EAEVAQSPRYKITEKSQAVAFWCDPISGHATLYWYRQILGQGPELLVQFQDESVVDDSQLPKDRFSAERLKGVDSTLKIQPAELGDSAMYLCASSPIASSYNEQFFGPGTRLTVL.

This clonotype was counted at least ten times. The rearrangement uses TRBV24-1 and TRBJ2-5, with 12 bases matching TRBD1. The CDR3 contains 15 residues. Germline V gene lookup returns CDR1 KGHDR and CDR2 SFDVKD. The junction had 6 bases not matched to a gene; V was cut back by 6 bases and J by 5 bases. This CDR3 is CATSNPGQGAETQYF. Here the CDR3 DNA reads TGTGCCACCAGTAACCCGGGACAGGGGGCTGAGACCCAGTACTTC.

This clonotype was observed at least ten times. The CDR3 bases are TGCGCCAGCAGCCAAGGCAGACACACCGGGGAGCTGTTTTTT. It yields the protein CASSQGRHTGELFF. The genes are TRBV4-3 and TRBJ2-2, with no clear D. With 1 base removed from V and 3 bases from J, the gap between germline ends came to 6 bases. The CDR3 sequence is 14 residues long. The germline gives CDR1 LGHNA, CDR2 YSLEER.

The V call is TRBV25-1, the J call TRBJ1-2; D remains ambiguous. Trimming shortened V by 2 bases and J by 3 bases, and 7 bases separated the two germline ends. The CDR3 has 13 amino acids. Germline values: CDR1 MGHDK, CDR2 SYGVNS. CDR3 protein: CASSEVDYYGYTF. The CDR3 DNA follows: TGTGCCAGCAGTGAAGTGGACTACTATGGCTACACCTTC.